This T cell receptor beta chain was observed in a study of cytomegalovirus exposure and HLA in healthy donors. Researchers ran the PCR with 60 Vbeta and 13 Jbeta primers. The method was immunoSEQ multiplex PCR; TCRdb's version includes in-frame clones alone and lacks a portion of them. The table shows some 150,000 clones, with approximately 81% occurring only once. The CDR3 is 15 residues long. V shed 1 base, J shed 7 bases, and the junction held 8 bases outside the gene matches. Looked up from germline, CDR1 is SGHVS and CDR2 is FQNEAQ. The sequencing sample was made of PBMCs. V usage is TRBV7-8 and J usage is TRBJ2-7; TRBD2 matches 9 bases. The receptor was derived from a woman aged 45 to 65 in good health and CMV-seronegative. CDR3 nucleotides: TGTGCCAGCAGCTTAGTTGGCGGGAGGGCCGGGGAGCAGTACTTC. Translating gives CASSLVGGRAGEQYF.